The text below deals with one T cell receptor beta chain. Its antigen is not identified. The data stem from a study of memory CD4+ T cells and cytomegalovirus serostatus. Study as a whole: Of the healthy Belgian adults, eight or nine were CMV seropositive and 20 to 30 seronegative.

The V and J ends lost 0 bases and 7 bases respectively, with 13 bases between them. This CDR3 contains 15 residues. Germline-derived CDR1 and CDR2 are SGHNT and YYREEE (reference sequence). Study observations and caveats: Suggested: most of the CMV-linked TCR signature lies in CD4+ memory cells. A US-trained random forest predicted CMV serostatus with median AUC roughly 0.91.

The authors' processing: After removing out-of-frame reads, 2 million to 2.5 million distinct TCRbeta sequences remained. Method: immunoSEQ multiplex PCR; TCRdb's copy keeps in-frame clones and lacks some. V, J and clone size were drawn from that table, and D and trimming were deduced from the DNA. In the table there are about 53,000 clones, around 80% of which are singletons. Single viable CD3+CD4+CD8-CD45RO+ cells were sorted as the memory CD4+ T cells. The chain employs TRBV5-4 and TRBJ1-4, with D perhaps TRBD1 (5 bases). Sample: memory CD4+ T cells from blood. This TCR derives from an adult in good health and CMV-seronegative. The CDR3 spells CASSLGKGGAEKLFF. The DNA of the CDR3 is TGTGCCAGCAGCTTGGGAAAAGGCGGGGCTGAAAAACTGTTTTTT. Full variable domain (remainder filled in from reference TRBV5-4 and TRBJ1-4): ETGVTQSPTHLIKTRGQQVTLRCSSQSGHNTVSWYQQALGQGPQFIFQYYREEENGRGNFPPRFSGLQFPNYSSELNVNALELDDSALYLCASSLGKGGAEKLFFGSGTQLSVL.